The rows below give T cell receptor beta chains drawn from one sample of a study of cytomegalovirus exposure and HLA in healthy donors. Sequenced by immunoSEQ multiplex PCR; TCRdb stores in-frame clones only, minus some. The repertoire includes about 58,000 clones, 90% of them detected once, and about 1% sits in the top ten. Sequenced material: PBMCs. Receptors were obtained from a man aged 18 to 29 in good health and CMV-seronegative. The CDR3 runs from the conserved cysteine through the conserved F or W. Each record gives: J gene, D gene, clone size, V gene, CDR3 protein, CDR3 DNA. The D gene is left open where the match is weak. Clone size appears in some rows only: once, few, many, or a class for an expanded clone.

TRBJ2-3	NA	NA	TRBV15	CATSRVAEDTDTQYF	TGTGCCACCAGCAGAGTGGCGGAGGACACAGATACGCAGTATTTT
TRBJ2-2	TRBD2	NA	TRBV9	CASSMGLAGGPRPGELFF	TGTGCCAGCAGCATGGGACTAGCGGGAGGGCCAAGGCCCGGGGAGCTGTTTTTT
TRBJ1-2	TRBD1	NA	TRBV6-1	CASSAGTGGYGYTF	TGTGCCAGCAGTGCCGGGACAGGGGGCTATGGCTACACCTTC
TRBJ1-5	NA	NA	TRBV4-1	CASSLTDSRFQPQHF	TGCGCCAGCAGCCTTACCGACAGCCGCTTTCAGCCCCAGCATTTT
TRBJ1-1	NA	NA	TRBV28	CASSLLNTEAFF	TGTGCCAGCAGTTTACTCAACACTGAAGCTTTCTTT
TRBJ2-7	TRBD1	NA	TRBV11-2	CASGAGGAEQYF	TGTGCCAGCGGCGCAGGGGGTGCCGAGCAGTACTTC
TRBJ2-1	TRBD2	NA	TRBV7-2	CASSWVGGPNEQFF	TGTGCCAGCAGCTGGGTGGGAGGGCCGAATGAGCAGTTCTTC
TRBJ2-2	NA	NA	TRBV11-1	CASSSPLAGTGELFF	TGTGCCAGCAGCTCACCCCTGGCAGGCACCGGGGAGCTGTTTTTT
TRBJ2-7	TRBD2	NA	TRBV7-9	CASSSSLAGGPYEQYF	TGTGCCAGCAGCTCAAGTCTAGCGGGAGGCCCCTACGAGCAGTACTTC
TRBJ1-1	NA	NA	TRBV5-1	CASSLGSTYTEAFF	TGCGCCAGCAGCTTGGGGAGTACGTACACTGAAGCTTTCTTT
TRBJ2-1	NA	NA	TRBV2	CASSAEVYNEQFF	TGTGCCAGCAGTGCGGAGGTCTACAATGAGCAGTTCTTC
TRBJ2-7	TRBD1	NA	TRBV15	CATSREGTGVDSYEQYF	TGTGCCACCAGCAGAGAAGGGACAGGGGTCGACTCCTACGAGCAGTACTTC
TRBJ1-1	NA	NA	TRBV28	CASSLQTLSWGNTEAFF	TGTGCCAGCAGCCTCCAGACACTAAGTTGGGGCAACACTGAAGCTTTCTTT
TRBJ2-1	TRBD2	NA	TRBV11-3	CASSLQASGIHEQFF	TGTGCCAGCAGCTTACAGGCTAGCGGGATTCATGAGCAGTTCTTC
TRBJ2-1	TRBD2	NA	TRBV23-1	CASSQVEERVGLAASSYNEQFF	TGCGCCAGCAGTCAAGTAGAGGAAAGGGTGGGACTAGCGGCCTCATCCTACAATGAGCAGTTCTTC
TRBJ2-1	TRBD2	NA	TRBV7-9	CASSSGRTSQRNEQFF	TGTGCCAGCAGCTCGGGACGGACTAGTCAGCGCAATGAGCAGTTCTTC
TRBJ2-7	TRBD2	NA	TRBV4-2	CASSQVLSGTITEQYF	TGTGCCAGCAGCCAAGTTCTTAGCGGGACTATCACCGAGCAGTACTTC
TRBJ1-1	NA	NA	TRBV19	CASSIGAGGMNTEAFF	TGTGCCAGTAGTATTGGAGCGGGGGGAATGAACACTGAAGCTTTCTTT
TRBJ2-7	TRBD2	NA	TRBV2	CASSVGLAGTYEQYF	TGTGCCAGCAGTGTCGGACTAGCGGGAACCTACGAGCAGTACTTC
TRBJ2-7	NA	NA	TRBV5-1	CASSFLTTYEQYF	TGCGCCAGCAGCTTTCTCACAACCTACGAGCAGTACTTC
TRBJ2-4	NA	NA	TRBV18	CASSPPHASRQYF	TGTGCCAGCTCACCTCCCCACGCGTCACGTCAGTACTTC
TRBJ2-1	TRBD2	NA	TRBV7-2	CASSSAPQIAGEGYNEQFF	TGTGCCAGCAGCTCTGCACCCCAAATAGCGGGAGAGGGCTACAATGAGCAGTTCTTC
TRBJ1-5	TRBD1	NA	TRBV19	CASRGQGGFQPQHF	TGTGCCAGTCGAGGACAGGGGGGGTTTCAGCCCCAGCATTTT
TRBJ2-5	NA	NA	TRBV4-1	CASSQDPRGRETQYF	TGCGCCAGCAGCCAAGATCCCAGGGGCAGGGAGACCCAGTACTTC
TRBJ2-5	TRBD2	few	TRBV30	CAWRELETSGETQYF	TGTGCCTGGAGGGAATTGGAGACTAGCGGCGAGACCCAGTACTTC
TRBJ2-1	TRBD2	NA	TRBV4-3	CASSLRDYSYNEQFF	TGCGCCAGCAGCCTCCGGGACTACTCTTACAATGAGCAGTTCTTC
TRBJ2-1	TRBD2	NA	TRBV25-1	CASSDGTSGRFDEQFF	TGTGCCAGCAGTGATGGGACTAGCGGGAGATTCGATGAGCAGTTCTTC
TRBJ1-4	NA	NA	TRBV19	CASRTIEGLGGKLFF	TGTGCCAGTAGGACCATTGAAGGCCTTGGCGGAAAACTGTTTTTT
TRBJ2-5	TRBD1	NA	TRBV19	CASSPNRGGETQYF	TGTGCCAGTAGCCCTAACAGGGGCGGGGAGACCCAGTACTTC
TRBJ2-1	NA	NA	TRBV7-6	CASSAHRETEQFF	TGTGCCAGCAGCGCCCACAGGGAGACTGAGCAGTTCTTC
TRBJ2-5	TRBD1	NA	TRBV28	CASSFRDRGQETQYF	TGTGCCAGCAGTTTCCGGGACAGAGGGCAAGAGACCCAGTACTTC
TRBJ2-1	NA	NA	TRBV2	CASSGPSVEQFF	TGTGCCAGCAGTGGGCCCTCCGTTGAGCAGTTCTTC
TRBJ1-2	TRBD1	few	TRBV7-2	CASSSPSGTGVYGYTF	TGTGCCAGCAGCTCCCCATCCGGGACAGGGGTCTATGGCTACACCTTC
TRBJ2-7	TRBD1	NA	TRBV6-5	CASSYSGQGADEQYF	TGTGCCAGCAGTTACTCGGGACAGGGGGCCGACGAGCAGTACTTC
TRBJ2-2	NA	NA	TRBV30	CAWSVGGAHTGELFF	TGTGCCTGGAGTGTTGGAGGGGCCCACACCGGGGAGCTGTTTTTT
TRBJ2-7	NA	NA	TRBV4-1	CASSYDPKTREIYEQYF	TGCGCCAGCAGCTATGATCCGAAGACTAGGGAGATCTACGAGCAGTACTTC
TRBJ2-1	TRBD1	NA	TRBV25-1	CASSAPQGVGQFF	TGTGCCAGCAGTGCACCACAGGGGGTGGGGCAGTTCTTC
TRBJ2-7	NA	NA	TRBV4-1	CASSQDLGGNSYEQYF	TGCGCCAGCAGCCAAGATCTAGGCGGGAACTCCTACGAGCAGTACTTC
TRBJ2-7	TRBD2	NA	TRBV19	CASSMKGTRGSPNYEQYF	TGTGCCAGTAGTATGAAGGGGACTCGCGGGAGTCCCAACTACGAGCAGTACTTC
TRBJ2-2	NA	NA	TRBV9	CASSVGYYTGELFF	TGTGCCAGCAGCGTAGGCTATTACACCGGGGAGCTGTTTTTT
TRBJ2-1	TRBD2	once	TRBV2	CASSARLAGAHYNEQFF	TGTGCCAGCAGCGCTCGGCTAGCGGGAGCCCACTACAATGAGCAGTTCTTC
TRBJ1-1	TRBD1	NA	TRBV5-1	CASSTQGAGTEAFF	TGCGCCAGCAGCACCCAGGGGGCTGGCACTGAAGCTTTCTTT
TRBJ2-5	TRBD2	once	TRBV10-3	CAISDASGRGETQYF	TGTGCCATCAGTGACGCTAGCGGGAGAGGGGAGACCCAGTACTTC
TRBJ2-3	NA	NA	TRBV11-3	CASSPSGGTDTQYF	TGTGCCAGCAGCCCCTCCGGGGGCACAGATACGCAGTATTTT
TRBJ1-3	NA	NA	TRBV18	CASSPTWGEGGNTIYF	TGTGCCAGCTCACCGACATGGGGTGAGGGTGGAAACACCATATATTTT
TRBJ2-7	NA	NA	TRBV2	CASSGAGYEQYF	TGTGCCAGCAGTGGGGCAGGGTACGAGCAGTACTTC
TRBJ1-2	NA	NA	TRBV28	CATWGGAGYTF	TGTGCCACCTGGGGGGGGGCTGGCTACACCTTC